This T cell receptor (beta chain) was recovered during a study of OX40 agonist ivuxolimab in advanced cancers. About the study: From about 23 to 85 years was the age range, with a mean of around 60 years, and roughly 80% were male.

The sample holds a few counts of this clone. Its antigen is currently unknown. Findings and caveats of the study: Blood T cells, both CD4+ and CD8+, expanded clonally by week 6 at 0.1 to 3.0 mg/kg.

This CDR3 spans 17 amino acids. V was shortened by 2 bases and J by 0 bases, with 14 bases between the two germline ends. Germline V gene data show CDR1 as MDHEN and CDR2 as SYDVKM. The assay was immunoSEQ multiplex PCR, and TCRdb's table has in-frame clones only and misses some. The sample consists of fewer than 65,000 clones, just over 90% of them appearing once. The sequenced sample was CD4+ or CD8+ T cells sorted from blood, obtained in a trial of the OX40 agonist ivuxolimab. The sequence was collected from an adult with an advanced solid tumor such as melanoma, head and neck, liver or kidney cancer. The chain links TRBV28 to TRBJ1-5; possibly TRBD1 for D (6 bases). CDR3 DNA sequence: TGTGCCAGCAGTTTAACAGGGATCGCCGATAGCAATCAGCCCCAGCATTTT. Residues: CASSLTGIADSNQPQHF.